The source of this TCR beta chain is a study of T cell repertoires in cytomegalovirus infection. For the study at large: CMV infection plus the matching HLA type was flagged by public TCR beta signatures.

TCRdb reprocessed the reads with MiXCR, giving one entry per CDR3 protein. The data show roughly 990,000 distinct CDR3 sequences, approximately 31% seen once. To note about this clonotype: Its cognate antigen is unknown.

Overall study findings and caveats: The ex vivo response was dominated by HLA-C-restricted CMV-specific TCR beta clonotypes. Summed frequency of shared TCR beta families picked out CMV carriers who also had the relevant HLA.

The CDR3 is 15 residues long. Trimming removed 0 bases at V and 3 bases at J, with 12 bases between. The germline V gene has CDR1 SGDLS and CDR2 YYNGEE. This material consisted of cultured CD8+ T cells from PBMCs, taken from culture after CMV antigen stimulation. This chain uses TRBV9 with TRBJ2-5, with D possibly matching TRBD1 (5 bases). This sequence was found in a human donor in good health (CMV status not recorded). Some clones in this sample may be carry-over from other donors' samples. In DNA, the CDR3 is TGTGCCAGCAGCGTAGATGGCAGGGTCAAAGAGACCCAGTACTTC. This gives the protein CASSVDGRVKETQYF. The full variable domain, with the rest looked up from reference TRBV9 and TRBJ2-5, is DSGVTQTPKHLITATGQRVTLRCSPRSGDLSVYWYQQSLDQGLQFLIQYYNGEERAKGNILERFSAQQFPDLHSELNLSSLELGDSALYFCASSVDGRVKETQYFGPGTRLLVL.